A selection of T cell receptor beta chains follows, all from one sample in a study of cytomegalovirus exposure and HLA in healthy donors. Method: immunoSEQ multiplex PCR; TCRdb's copy keeps in-frame clones and lacks some. The repertoire has approximately 160,000 clones, 76% of them found once; the top ten carry 0.65% to 0.85%. The sample consisted of PBMCs. These receptors all stem from a female donor in good health and CMV-seronegative. CDR3s include the opening cysteine and the closing phenylalanine or tryptophan. D genes are given only for firm matches. Part of the rows lack a size; the others show once, few, many or a class for expanded clones.

>TRBV25-1|14|TRBJ2-7|TRBD1|NA
CASRTGDRRYEQYF
TGTGCCAGCAGAACTGGGGACAGACGCTACGAGCAGTACTTC
>TRBV6-6|10|TRBJ1-2|NA|once
CATSSYGYTF
TGTGCCACTAGTTCCTATGGCTACACCTTC
>TRBV25-1|15|TRBJ2-5|NA|NA
CASSLLMGARETQYF
TGTGCCAGCAGTTTACTAATGGGGGCGAGAGAGACCCAGTACTTC
>TRBV2|13|TRBJ1-1|TRBD1|NA
CASSEATGDRAFF
TGTGCCAGCAGTGAAGCGACAGGGGATCGGGCTTTCTTT
>TRBV6-6|15|TRBJ1-2|TRBD1|NA
CASSYLGQGVYGYTF
TGTGCCAGCAGTTACTTAGGACAGGGCGTGTATGGCTACACCTTC
>TRBV6-6|16|TRBJ2-2|TRBD1|NA
CASSSPGQGWTGELFF
TGTGCCAGCAGTTCTCCGGGACAGGGGTGGACCGGGGAGCTGTTTTTT
>TRBV5-1|15|TRBJ1-1|TRBD1|NA
CASSSWDRGTTEAFF
TGCGCCAGCAGCTCCTGGGACAGGGGGACCACTGAAGCTTTCTTT
>TRBV5-4|15|TRBJ2-7|TRBD1|NA
CASRLQGDPSYEQYF
TGTGCCAGCCGCCTTCAGGGGGACCCCTCCTACGAGCAGTACTTC
>TRBV2|14|TRBJ2-7|TRBD2|NA
CASQTSGATYEQYF
TGTGCCAGCCAGACTAGCGGGGCCACCTACGAGCAGTACTTC
>TRBV27|13|TRBJ1-4|TRBD1|NA
CASSSRDSEKLFF
TGTGCCAGCAGTTCCCGGGACAGTGAAAAACTGTTTTTT
>TRBV4-3|15|TRBJ1-4|TRBD1|once
CASSQDWDRGEKLFF
TGCGCCAGCAGCCAAGATTGGGACAGGGGCGAAAAACTGTTTTTT
>TRBV28|12|TRBJ2-7|TRBD1|NA
CASSPDRDEQYF
TGTGCCAGCAGTCCCGACAGGGACGAGCAGTACTTC
>TRBV28|14|TRBJ2-7|NA|NA
CASSSSGLSYEQYF
TGTGCCAGCAGTTCCTCGGGACTTTCCTACGAGCAGTACTTC
>TRBV28|16|TRBJ1-2|TRBD1|NA
CASSLHTTGGNYGYTF
TGTGCCAGCAGTTTGCATACGACAGGGGGCAACTATGGCTACACCTTC